This T cell receptor (beta chain) came from a study of OX40 agonist ivuxolimab in advanced cancers. On the study more broadly: Patients were given ivuxolimab, an antibody that agonizes OX40 (CD134).

This clone was detected once. Its antigen is unidentified. The table came from immunoSEQ multiplex PCR; TCRdb's copy has only in-frame clones and leaves some out. The repertoire includes about 45,000 clones, 80% to 90% of them detected once, and approximately 2.3% sits in the top ten. This CDR3 has 13 amino acids. CDR1 and CDR2 from the germline V gene are SNHLY and FYNNEI. Trimming removed 8 bases from V and 2 bases from J, with 10 bases in between. Study conclusions and caveats: Dose levels from 0.1 to 3.0 mg/kg saw CD4+ and CD8+ blood T cells expand clonally by week 6.

Source: CD4+ or CD8+ T cells sorted from blood, taken in a trial of the OX40 agonist ivuxolimab. The chain carries TRBV2 and TRBJ1-5; D unresolved. This sequence originates from an adult with an advanced solid tumor such as melanoma, head and neck, liver or kidney cancer. The CDR3 nucleotides read TGTGCCAGCTCAATGACCCGCAATCAGCCCCAGCATTTT. This translates into CASSMTRNQPQHF. The full variable domain, rest sourced from reference TRBV2 and TRBJ1-5, is EPEVTQTPSHQVTQMGQEVILRCVPISNHLYFYWYRQILGQKVEFLVSFYNNEISEKSEIFDDQFSVERPDGSNFTLKIRSTKLEDSAMYFCASSMTRNQPQHFGDGTRLSIL.